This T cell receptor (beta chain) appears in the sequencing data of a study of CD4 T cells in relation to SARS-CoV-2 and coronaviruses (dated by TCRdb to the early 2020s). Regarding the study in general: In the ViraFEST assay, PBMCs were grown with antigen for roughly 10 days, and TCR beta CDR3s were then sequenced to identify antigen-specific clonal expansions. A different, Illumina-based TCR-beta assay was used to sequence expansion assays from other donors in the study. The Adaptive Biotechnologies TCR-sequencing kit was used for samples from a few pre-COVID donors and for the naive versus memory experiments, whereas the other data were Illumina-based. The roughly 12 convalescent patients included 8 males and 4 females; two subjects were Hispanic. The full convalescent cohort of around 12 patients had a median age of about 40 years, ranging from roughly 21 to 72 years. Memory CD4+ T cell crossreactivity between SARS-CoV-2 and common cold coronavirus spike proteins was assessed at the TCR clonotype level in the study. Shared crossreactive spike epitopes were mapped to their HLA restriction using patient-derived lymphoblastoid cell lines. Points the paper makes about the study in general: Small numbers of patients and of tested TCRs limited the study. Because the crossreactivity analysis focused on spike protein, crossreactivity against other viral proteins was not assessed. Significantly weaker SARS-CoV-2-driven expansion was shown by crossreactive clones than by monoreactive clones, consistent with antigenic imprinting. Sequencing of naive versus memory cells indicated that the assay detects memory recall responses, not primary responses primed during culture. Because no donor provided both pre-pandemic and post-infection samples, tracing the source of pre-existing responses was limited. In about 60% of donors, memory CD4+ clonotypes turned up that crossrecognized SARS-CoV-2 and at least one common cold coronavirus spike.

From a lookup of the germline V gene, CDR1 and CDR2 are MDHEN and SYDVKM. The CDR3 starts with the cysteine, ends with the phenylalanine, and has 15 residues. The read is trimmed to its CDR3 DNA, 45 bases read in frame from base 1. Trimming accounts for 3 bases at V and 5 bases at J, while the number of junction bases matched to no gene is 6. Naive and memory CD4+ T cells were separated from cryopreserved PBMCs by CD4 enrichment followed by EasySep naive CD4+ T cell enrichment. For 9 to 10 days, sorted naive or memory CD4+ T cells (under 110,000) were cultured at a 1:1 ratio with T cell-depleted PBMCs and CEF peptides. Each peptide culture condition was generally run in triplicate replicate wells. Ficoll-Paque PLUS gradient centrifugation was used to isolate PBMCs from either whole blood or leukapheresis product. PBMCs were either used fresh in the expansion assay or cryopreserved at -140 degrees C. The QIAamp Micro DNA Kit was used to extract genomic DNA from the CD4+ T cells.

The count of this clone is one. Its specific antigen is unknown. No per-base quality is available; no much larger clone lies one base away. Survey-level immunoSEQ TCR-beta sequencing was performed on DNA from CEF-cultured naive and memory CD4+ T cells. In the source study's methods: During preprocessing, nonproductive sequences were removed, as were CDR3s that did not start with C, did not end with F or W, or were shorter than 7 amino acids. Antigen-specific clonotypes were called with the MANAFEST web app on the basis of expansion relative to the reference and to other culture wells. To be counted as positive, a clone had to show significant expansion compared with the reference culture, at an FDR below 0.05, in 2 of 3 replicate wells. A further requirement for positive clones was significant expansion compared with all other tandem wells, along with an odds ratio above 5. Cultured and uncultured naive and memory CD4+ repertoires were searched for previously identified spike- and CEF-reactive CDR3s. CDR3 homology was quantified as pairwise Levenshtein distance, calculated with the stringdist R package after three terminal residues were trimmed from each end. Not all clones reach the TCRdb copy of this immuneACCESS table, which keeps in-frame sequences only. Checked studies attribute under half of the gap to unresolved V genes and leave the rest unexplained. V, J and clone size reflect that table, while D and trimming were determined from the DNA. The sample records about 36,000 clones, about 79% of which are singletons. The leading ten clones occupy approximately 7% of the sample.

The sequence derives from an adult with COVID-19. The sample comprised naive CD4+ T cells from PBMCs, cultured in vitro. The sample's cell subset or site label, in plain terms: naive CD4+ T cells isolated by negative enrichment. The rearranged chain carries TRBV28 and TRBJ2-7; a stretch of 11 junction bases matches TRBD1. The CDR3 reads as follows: CASSFGQGAYHEQYF. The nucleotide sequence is TGTGCCAGCAGTTTCGGACAGGGGGCTTACCACGAGCAGTACTTC.